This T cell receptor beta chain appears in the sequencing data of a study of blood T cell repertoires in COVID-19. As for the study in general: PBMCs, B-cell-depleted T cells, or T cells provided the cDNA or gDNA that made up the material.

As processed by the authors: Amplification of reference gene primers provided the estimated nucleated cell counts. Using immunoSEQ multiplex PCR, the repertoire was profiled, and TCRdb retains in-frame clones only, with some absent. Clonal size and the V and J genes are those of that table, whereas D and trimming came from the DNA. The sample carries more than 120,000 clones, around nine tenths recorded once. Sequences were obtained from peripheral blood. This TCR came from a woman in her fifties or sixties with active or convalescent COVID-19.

CDR3 sequence reads: CASSIGGINTEAFF. CDR3 sequence (DNA): TGTGCCAGTAGTATTGGGGGGATTAACACTGAAGCTTTCTTT. The chain joins TRBV19 to TRBJ1-1; D may be TRBD1 (5 bases). Trimming took off 3 bases at V and 2 bases at J, with 10 bases between the two ends. The CDR3 is made up of 14 amino acids. Germline CDR1 reads LNHDA; CDR2 reads SQIVND (reference sequence).